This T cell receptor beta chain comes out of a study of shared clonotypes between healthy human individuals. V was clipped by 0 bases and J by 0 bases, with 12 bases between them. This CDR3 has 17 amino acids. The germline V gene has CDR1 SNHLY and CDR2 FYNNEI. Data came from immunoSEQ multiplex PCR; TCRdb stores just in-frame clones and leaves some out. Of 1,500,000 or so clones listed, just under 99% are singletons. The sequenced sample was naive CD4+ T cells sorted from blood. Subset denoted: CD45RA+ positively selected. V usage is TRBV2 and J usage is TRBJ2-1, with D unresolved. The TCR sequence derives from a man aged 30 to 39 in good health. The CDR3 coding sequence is TGTGCCAGCAGTGAAGCATCCACGGTCAGCTCCTACAATGAGCAGTTCTTC. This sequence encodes CASSEASTVSSYNEQFF.